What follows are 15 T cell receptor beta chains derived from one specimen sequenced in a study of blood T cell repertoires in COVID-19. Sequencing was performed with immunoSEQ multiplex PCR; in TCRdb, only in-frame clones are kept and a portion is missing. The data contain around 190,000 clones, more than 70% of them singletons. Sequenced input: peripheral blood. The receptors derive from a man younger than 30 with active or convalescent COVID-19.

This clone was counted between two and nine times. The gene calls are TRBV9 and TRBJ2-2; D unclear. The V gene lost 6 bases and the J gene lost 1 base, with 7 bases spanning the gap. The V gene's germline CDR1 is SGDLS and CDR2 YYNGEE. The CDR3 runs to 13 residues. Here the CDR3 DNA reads TGTGCCAGCACGGCGGAGAACACCGGGGAGCTGTTTTTT. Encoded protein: CASTAENTGELFF. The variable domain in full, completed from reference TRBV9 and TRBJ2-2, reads DSGVTQTPKHLITATGQRVTLRCSPRSGDLSVYWYQQSLDQGLQFLIQYYNGEERAKGNILERFSAQQFPDLHSELNLSSLELGDSALYFCASTAENTGELFFGEGSRLTVL.

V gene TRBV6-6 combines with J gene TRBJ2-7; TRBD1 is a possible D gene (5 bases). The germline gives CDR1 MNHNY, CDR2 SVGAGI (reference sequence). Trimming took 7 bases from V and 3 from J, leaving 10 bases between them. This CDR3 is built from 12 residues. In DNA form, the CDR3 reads TGTGCCAGCACCTCAAGGGGCTACGAGCAGTACTTC. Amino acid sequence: CASTSRGYEQYF.

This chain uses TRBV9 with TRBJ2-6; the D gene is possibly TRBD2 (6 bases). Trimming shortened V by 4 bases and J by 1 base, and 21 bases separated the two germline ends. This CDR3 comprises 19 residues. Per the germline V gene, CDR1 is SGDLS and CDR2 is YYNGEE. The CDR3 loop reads CASSPRPGLLLSGANVLTF. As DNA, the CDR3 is TGTGCCAGCAGCCCAAGACCGGGACTCCTTTTATCTGGGGCCAACGTCCTGACTTTC.

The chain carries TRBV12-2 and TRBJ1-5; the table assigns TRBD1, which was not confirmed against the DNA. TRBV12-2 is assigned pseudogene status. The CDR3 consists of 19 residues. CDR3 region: CASHEIDRVTPIRNQPQHF. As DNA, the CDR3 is TGTGCAAGTCACGAGATTGACAGGGTTACCCCTATACGCAATCAGCCCCAGCATTTT.

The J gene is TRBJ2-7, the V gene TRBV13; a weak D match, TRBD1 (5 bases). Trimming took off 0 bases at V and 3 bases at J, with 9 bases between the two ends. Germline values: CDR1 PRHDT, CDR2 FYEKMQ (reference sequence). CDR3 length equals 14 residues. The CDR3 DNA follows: TGTGCCAGCAGCTTAGGGTACAGGTACTACGAGCAGTACTTC. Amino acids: CASSLGYRYYEQYF.

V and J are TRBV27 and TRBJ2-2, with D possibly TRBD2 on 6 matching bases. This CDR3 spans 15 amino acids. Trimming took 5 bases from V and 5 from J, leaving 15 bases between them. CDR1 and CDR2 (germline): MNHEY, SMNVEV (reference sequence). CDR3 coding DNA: TGTGCCAGCAGTCCCACGGGAGTAAGAACCGGGGAGCTGTTTTTT. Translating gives CASSPTGVRTGELFF.

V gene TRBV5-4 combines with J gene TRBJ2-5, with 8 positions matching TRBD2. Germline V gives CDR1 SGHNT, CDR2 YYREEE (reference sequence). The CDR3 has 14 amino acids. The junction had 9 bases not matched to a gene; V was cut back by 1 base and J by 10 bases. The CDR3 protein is CASSLFSGAGGQYF. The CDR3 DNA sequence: TGTGCCAGCAGCTTGTTTAGCGGGGCGGGCGGCCAGTACTTC.

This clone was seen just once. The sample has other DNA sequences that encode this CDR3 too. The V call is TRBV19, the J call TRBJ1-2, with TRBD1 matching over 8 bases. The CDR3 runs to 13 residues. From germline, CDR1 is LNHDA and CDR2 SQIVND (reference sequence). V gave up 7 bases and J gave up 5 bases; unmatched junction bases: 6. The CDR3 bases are TGTGCCAGTACCCCGACAGGGGTATATGGCTACACCTTC. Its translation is CASTPTGVYGYTF.

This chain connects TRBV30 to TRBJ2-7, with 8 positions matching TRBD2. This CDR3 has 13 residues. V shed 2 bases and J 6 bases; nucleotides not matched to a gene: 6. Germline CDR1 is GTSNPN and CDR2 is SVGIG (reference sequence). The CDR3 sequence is CAWSLTSGPEQYF. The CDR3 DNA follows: TGTGCCTGGAGTCTAACTAGCGGTCCCGAGCAGTACTTC.

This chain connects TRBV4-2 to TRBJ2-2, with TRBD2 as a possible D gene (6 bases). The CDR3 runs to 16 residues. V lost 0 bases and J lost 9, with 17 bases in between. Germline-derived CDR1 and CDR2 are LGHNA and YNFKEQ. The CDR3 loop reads CASSQEVSGRMRELFF. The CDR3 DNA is TGTGCCAGCAGCCAAGAAGTTTCAGGGAGGATGCGGGAGCTGTTTTTT.

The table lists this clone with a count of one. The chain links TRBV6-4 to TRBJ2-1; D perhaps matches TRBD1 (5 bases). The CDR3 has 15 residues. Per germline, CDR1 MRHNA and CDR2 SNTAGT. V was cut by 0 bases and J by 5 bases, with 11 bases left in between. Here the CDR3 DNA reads TGTGCCAGCAGTGACTCTGCAGGGTATAACAATGAGCAGTTCTTC. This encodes CASSDSAGYNNEQFF.

CDR3 in DNA: TGTGCCACCAGCAGAGATTTGCCGGGACAGGGGGGACTGCGGTCCTACGAGCAGTACTTC. Translated, it gives CATSRDLPGQGGLRSYEQYF. The chain is built from TRBV15 and TRBJ2-7; 11 bases align to TRBD1. This CDR3 comprises 20 residues. Looked up from germline, CDR1 is LNHNV and CDR2 is YYDKDF (reference sequence). The ends lost 0 bases at V and 1 base at J; junction bases unmatched: 14. Using reference TRBV15 and TRBJ2-7 for the parts outside the CDR3, the full variable domain is DAMVIQNPRYQVTQFGKPVTLSCSQTLNHNVMYWYQQKSSQAPKLLFHYYDKDFNNEADTPDNFQSRRPNTSFCFLDIRSPGLGDTAMYLCATSRDLPGQGGLRSYEQYFGPGTRLTVT.

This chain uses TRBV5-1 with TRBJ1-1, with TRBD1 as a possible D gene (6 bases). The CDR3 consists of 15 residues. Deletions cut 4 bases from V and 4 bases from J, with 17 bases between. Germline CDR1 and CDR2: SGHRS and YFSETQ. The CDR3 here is CASSVTTGAGTEAFF. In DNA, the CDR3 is TGCGCCAGCAGCGTTACGACAGGTGCTGGCACTGAAGCTTTCTTT.

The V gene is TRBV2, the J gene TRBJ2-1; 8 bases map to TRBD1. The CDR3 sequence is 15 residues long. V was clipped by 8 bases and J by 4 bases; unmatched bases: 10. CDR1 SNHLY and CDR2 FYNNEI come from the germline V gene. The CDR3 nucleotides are TGTGCCAGCGCCGGGACAGGTAGACCTTACAATGAGCAGTTCTTC. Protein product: CASAGTGRPYNEQFF.

CDR3 protein: CASSSIAGGGSYNEQFF. In DNA, the CDR3 is TGTGCCAGCAGCTCAATAGCGGGAGGAGGGTCCTACAATGAGCAGTTCTTC. This rearrangement joins TRBV4-2 to TRBJ2-1; TRBD2 matches at 10 bases. The germline gives CDR1 LGHNA, CDR2 YNFKEQ. Losses at the gene ends were 5 bases for V and 1 base for J; bases not matched to a gene: 8. The CDR3 contains 17 residues.